This entry lists 22 T cell receptor beta chains sequenced from one sample in a study of T cell repertoires in cytomegalovirus infection. TCRdb analysed the reads with MiXCR anew, one entry per CDR3 protein. The sample records 300,000 or so distinct CDR3 sequences, approximately 10% being singletons. Sequencing used PBMCs. The receptors come from a human donor in good health (CMV status not recorded). Some clones in this sample may be carry-over from other donors' samples.

This clonotype was recorded many times. The chain combines TRBV14 with TRBJ2-3, with a tentative D call TRBD1 (6 bases). This CDR3 comprises 15 residues. Germline assignment: CDR1 SGHDN and CDR2 FVKESK. The V end was cut by 4 bases, the J end by 2 bases, with 13 bases between. The CDR3 DNA reads TGTGCCAGCAGCCCAGGGGAAGGACCCACAGATACGCAGTATTTT. Amino acid sequence: CASSPGEGPTDTQYF.

The chain joins TRBV29-1 to TRBJ2-3, with D unclear. V was trimmed by 6 bases and J by 0 bases, leaving 10 bases between them. The CDR3 spans 13 residues. CDR1 SQVTM and CDR2 ANQGSEA come from the germline V gene. The CDR3, as DNA: TGCAGCGTCGGACCTCAGAGCACAGATACGCAGTATTTT. It specifies CSVGPQSTDTQYF.

This clonotype occurred many times. CDR3 DNA: TGCGCCAGCAGCCAAGGAGGGGGCACTAATGAAAAACTGTTTTTT. Protein sequence: CASSQGGGTNEKLFF. The chain is built from TRBV4-1 and TRBJ1-4, with TRBD1 matching 7 bases. CDR1 is MGHRA and CDR2 is YSYEKL in the germline V gene. The V and J ends lost 1 base and 2 bases, in that order; junction bases with no gene match: 1. CDR3 length: 15 residues.

This clonotype turned up a few times. This chain joins TRBV29-1 and TRBJ2-1; perhaps TRBD2 as D (6 bases). Germline values: CDR1 SQVTM, CDR2 ANQGSEA. The CDR3 consists of 12 residues. V shed 3 bases and J shed 6 bases, with 9 bases lying between them. The CDR3 here is CSVEGGANEQFF. The CDR3 region has the DNA TGCAGCGTTGAGGGAGGCGCCAATGAGCAGTTCTTC.

There are many counts of this clonotype. The chain joins TRBV7-2 to TRBJ2-1; D possibly matches TRBD1 or TRBD2 (5 bases each). CDR1 is SGHTA, CDR2 FQGNSA, per germline. The length of the CDR3 is 12 residues. Trimming stripped 5 bases from V and 5 bases from J, with 7 bases between. The CDR3 DNA is TGTGCCAGCAGCCCGGGACACAATGAGCAGTTCTTC. It encodes CASSPGHNEQFF.

This clonotype appeared many times. CDR3 DNA: TGCAGCGTTATAGGGGCGACTGAAGCTTTCTTT. Translated: CSVIGATEAFF. The J gene is TRBJ1-1, the V gene TRBV29-1; D perhaps matches TRBD1 (5 bases). The CDR3 contains 11 residues. From germline, CDR1 is SQVTM and CDR2 ANQGSEA. With 5 bases removed from V and 5 bases from J, the gap between germline ends came to 9 bases.

This clonotype has a count of ten or more. V gene TRBV6-1 combines with J gene TRBJ1-1; D not certain. The length of the CDR3 is 14 residues. The germline V gene encodes CDR1 MNHNS and CDR2 SASEGT. Trimming pared 6 bases from V and 0 bases from J, leaving 11 bases between. The CDR3 nucleotides read TGTGCCAGCAGGAATGGCATTTTGAACACTGAAGCTTTCTTT. It codes for CASRNGILNTEAFF.

This clonotype was counted ten times or more. This chain uses TRBV7-9 with TRBJ2-5; D possibly uses TRBD1 or TRBD2 (5 bases each). V dropped 3 bases and J dropped 4 bases, with 9 bases sitting between them. This CDR3 spans 13 amino acids. The germline gives CDR1 SEHNR, CDR2 FQNEAQ (reference sequence). For the CDR3, the DNA is TGTGCCAGCAGCTTCTTGAGGGGAGAGACCCAGTACTTC. It encodes CASSFLRGETQYF.

This clonotype occurred a few times. The chain recombines TRBV29-1 with TRBJ1-1; 7 positions agree with TRBD1. CDR1 SQVTM and CDR2 ANQGSEA come from the germline V gene. This CDR3 spans 13 amino acids. The V segment lost 3 bases and the J segment 5 bases; nucleotides outside the gene matches: 6. Here the CDR3 DNA reads TGCAGCGTTGACCGGGACAGAAAGACTGAAGCTTTCTTT. Protein product: CSVDRDRKTEAFF.

This clonotype has a handful of counts. This chain uses TRBV20-1 with TRBJ2-1; D tentatively reads TRBD1 or TRBD2 (5 bases each). Per germline, CDR1 DFQATT and CDR2 SNEGSKA (reference sequence). Between the trimmed V and J ends, which lost 3 bases and 9 bases, there was a span of 15 bases. CDR3 length equals 13 residues. CDR3 in amino acids: CSARPMGTLEQFF. DNA of the CDR3: TGCAGTGCTAGGCCCATGGGGACCCTTGAGCAGTTCTTC.

The chain couples TRBV2 to TRBJ2-7; D unresolved. Per the germline V gene, CDR1 is SNHLY and CDR2 is FYNNEI. The V end was cut by 8 bases, the J end by 7 bases, with 9 bases between. This CDR3 contains 10 residues. The CDR3: CASGFGEQYV. The CDR3 nucleotides are TGTGCCAGCGGGTTTGGTGAGCAGTACGTC.

Many counts were recorded for this clonotype. The CDR3 spells CASSLVGPGRTANEQYV. CDR3 DNA sequence: TGTGCCAGCAGCTTAGTCGGTCCTGGGCGGACCGCCAACGAGCAGTACGTC. The V gene is TRBV7-2, the J gene TRBJ2-7; D is unclear. The V gene's germline CDR1 is SGHTA and CDR2 FQGNSA. V dropped 1 base and J dropped 5 bases, with 21 bases sitting between them. CDR3 length equals 17 residues.

This clonotype was seen many times. This chain joins TRBV7-2 and TRBJ2-1; no clear D gene. CDR3 length equals 13 residues. Germline CDR1 is SGHTA and CDR2 is FQGNSA. With 3 bases removed from V and 5 bases from J, the gap between germline ends came to 8 bases. CDR3 coding DNA: TGTGCCAGCAGCTTCACACCCAACAATGAGCAGTTCTTC. Its translation is CASSFTPNNEQFF. Full variable domain (remainder filled in from reference TRBV7-2 and TRBJ2-1): GAGVSQSPSNKVTEKGKDVELRCDPISGHTALYWYRQSLGQGLEFLIYFQGNSAPDKSGLPSDRFSAERTGGSVSTLTIQRTQQEDSAVYLCASSFTPNNEQFFGPGTRLTVL.

This clonotype was seen repeatedly, ten times or more. This chain joins TRBV7-8 and TRBJ1-2; D ambiguous. Trimming pared 5 bases from V and 0 bases from J, leaving 28 bases between. This CDR3 region has 20 residues. Germline-derived CDR1 and CDR2 are SGHVS and FQNEAQ. The CDR3 is CASSLLIARTYHESNYGYTF. As DNA, the CDR3 is TGTGCCAGCAGCCTTCTTATCGCCCGGACCTACCACGAATCTAACTATGGCTACACCTTC.

This clonotype was seen more than once but under ten times. The J gene is TRBJ2-3, the V gene TRBV18; 15 bases line up with TRBD2. The germline V gene encodes CDR1 KGHSH and CDR2 LQKENI. This CDR3 spans 20 amino acids. The V gene end was trimmed by 0 bases and the J gene end by 1 base; junction bases not matched to a gene: 8. The CDR3 DNA reads as TGTGCCAGCTCACCACCGCTACGGACTAGCGGGGGGGGCGGCACAGATACGCAGTATTTT. Its translation: CASSPPLRTSGGGGTDTQYF.

This clonotype was found a few times. This chain joins TRBV15 and TRBJ1-5; 7 positions agree with TRBD1. Germline V gene lookup returns CDR1 LNHNV and CDR2 YYDKDF (reference sequence). V was clipped by 5 bases and J by 2 bases; unmatched bases: 3. The CDR3 runs 14 residues. The chain's CDR3 is CATSPDRGNQPQHF. The CDR3 region has the DNA TGTGCCACCAGCCCCGACAGGGGCAATCAGCCCCAGCATTTT.

This clonotype has ten or more counts. This chain's CDR3 is CSVDGGSNEKLFF. The CDR3 nucleotides are TGCAGCGTTGATGGTGGATCAAATGAAAAACTGTTTTTT. This chain links TRBV29-1 with TRBJ1-4; no definite D call. Germline lookup yields CDR1 SQVTM and CDR2 ANQGSEA. The germline V and J ends were trimmed by 3 bases and 5 bases, with 10 bases remaining between them. This CDR3 contains 13 residues.

This clonotype was detected many times. This chain joins TRBV29-1 and TRBJ2-7, with 9 bases aligning to TRBD1. This CDR3 region has 15 residues. V shed 5 bases and J 3 bases; nucleotides not matched to a gene: 11. Germline V gene sequence: CDR1 SQVTM, CDR2 ANQGSEA. The DNA for the CDR3 is TGCAGCGTTTTGCCCGGGACAGGGTCTCACTACGAGCAGTACTTC. Protein: CSVLPGTGSHYEQYF.

Ten or more counts support this clonotype. The chain employs TRBV4-2 and TRBJ1-5; no definite D call. Germline lookup yields CDR1 LGHNA and CDR2 YNFKEQ. Trimming took 0 bases from V and 7 from J, leaving 16 bases between them. The CDR3 is 16 residues long. The CDR3 nucleotides are TGTGCCAGCAGCCAAGAGGCGGGGAGGGCGGACCAGCCCCAGCATTTT. This translates into CASSQEAGRADQPQHF.

This clonotype was picked up many times. V is TRBV28 and J is TRBJ2-7; tentatively, D is TRBD1 or TRBD2 (5 bases each). V lost 3 bases and J 0 bases, leaving 15 bases between the germline ends. Germline V gene sequence: CDR1 MDHEN, CDR2 SYDVKM. The CDR3 is made up of 16 amino acids. The CDR3 coding sequence is TGTGCCAGCAGTTTTTGGGGGTCCCCGAGCTCCTACGAGCAGTACTTC. This translates into CASSFWGSPSSYEQYF.

This clonotype was recorded at least ten times. The chain carries TRBV25-1 and TRBJ1-1; no firm D call. The V gene lost 3 bases and the J gene lost 5 bases, with 16 bases spanning the gap. CDR1 is MGHDK and CDR2 is SYGVNS in the germline V gene. This CDR3 is 15 amino acids long. CDR3 residues: CASSDWTLVGTEAFF. DNA of the CDR3: TGTGCCAGCAGTGACTGGACTTTAGTCGGGACTGAAGCTTTCTTT.

This clonotype came up a few times. The chain has TRBV20-1 and TRBJ1-1; no reliable D call. The germline V gene encodes CDR1 DFQATT and CDR2 SNEGSKA (reference sequence). This CDR3 is 13 amino acids long. The V end was cut by 5 bases, the J end by 5 bases, with 15 bases between. The CDR3, as DNA: TGCAGTGCTCGTGGACCCCTTGGTACTGAAGCTTTCTTT. Protein: CSARGPLGTEAFF.